Listed below are T cell receptor beta chains from one sample, sequenced in a study of post-analysis software for immune sequencing data. MiXCR, run by TCRdb on the PCR reads, gives a single entry per CDR3 protein. The table shows around 500,000 distinct CDR3 sequences, with under 40% occurring only once. Sequencing was done on a sample of blood. These receptors originate from a girl aged 2-17 years with multiple sclerosis. CDR3s include the opening cysteine and the closing phenylalanine or tryptophan. The D gene is left open where the match is weak. A clone size is listed for some rows: how often the clone was seen (once, few, many), or a class if it is expanded.

v_call: TRBV5-1
clone_size: -
j_call: TRBJ1-4
d_call: -
cdr3_aa: CASSSRGNEKLFF
cdr3_nt: TGCGCCAGCAGCTCGCGGGGGAATGAAAAACTGTTTTTT

v_call: TRBV29-1
clone_size: few
j_call: TRBJ1-1
d_call: -
cdr3_aa: CSVAGRQGLGEAFF
cdr3_nt: TGCAGCGTCGCGGGCCGTCAGGGGCTTGGTGAAGCTTTCTTT

v_call: TRBV6-5
clone_size: -
j_call: TRBJ1-1
d_call: -
cdr3_aa: CASSPRDGPIHTEAFF
cdr3_nt: TGTGCCAGCAGTCCTAGGGACGGACCCATTCACACTGAAGCTTTCTTT

v_call: TRBV28
clone_size: few
j_call: TRBJ1-2
d_call: TRBD1
cdr3_aa: CASSPADRVYYGYTF
cdr3_nt: TGTGCCAGCAGTCCGGCGGACAGGGTGTACTATGGCTACACCTTC

v_call: TRBV12-3/TRBV12-4
clone_size: -
j_call: TRBJ1-2
d_call: TRBD1
cdr3_aa: CASSLSGTGGINYGYTF
cdr3_nt: TGTGCCAGCAGTTTAAGCGGGACAGGGGGGATTAACTATGGCTACACCTTC

v_call: TRBV4-1
clone_size: -
j_call: TRBJ1-2
d_call: -
cdr3_aa: CASSQRHYGYTF
cdr3_nt: TGCGCCAGCAGCCAACGGCACTATGGCTACACCTTC

v_call: TRBV10-3
clone_size: -
j_call: TRBJ2-3
d_call: -
cdr3_aa: CAISEVLRTNTQYF
cdr3_nt: TGTGCCATCAGTGAGGTCCTCCGAACGAATACGCAGTATTTT

v_call: TRBV20-1
clone_size: -
j_call: TRBJ2-6
d_call: -
cdr3_aa: CSARDRLLSGANVLTF
cdr3_nt: TGCAGTGCTAGAGACAGGCTCCTCTCTGGGGCCAACGTCCTGACTTTC

v_call: TRBV20-1
clone_size: few
j_call: TRBJ1-2
d_call: -
cdr3_aa: CSASPRTVNYGYTF
cdr3_nt: TGCAGTGCTAGCCCTAGGACGGTGAACTATGGCTACACCTTC

v_call: TRBV20-1
clone_size: -
j_call: TRBJ2-3
d_call: -
cdr3_aa: CSALTGGEDTQYF
cdr3_nt: TGCAGTGCTTTAACAGGAGGGGAAGATACGCAGTATTTT

v_call: TRBV5-1
clone_size: -
j_call: TRBJ2-3
d_call: -
cdr3_aa: CASSLGLGRVTDTQYF
cdr3_nt: TGCGCCAGCAGCTTGGGACTTGGCAGGGTCACAGATACGCAGTATTTT

v_call: TRBV3-1
clone_size: -
j_call: TRBJ2-1
d_call: TRBD2
cdr3_aa: CASSQVSSGAHMSEQFF
cdr3_nt: TGTGCCAGCAGCCAAGTGTCTAGCGGGGCCCATATGAGTGAGCAGTTCTTC

v_call: TRBV10-3
clone_size: few
j_call: TRBJ2-5
d_call: -
cdr3_aa: CAVSGAAGRPEETQYF
cdr3_nt: TGTGCCGTCAGTGGGGCGGCGGGCCGCCCCGAAGAGACCCAGTACTTC

v_call: TRBV7-3
clone_size: -
j_call: TRBJ1-2
d_call: TRBD1
cdr3_aa: CASSLSGTGAYGYTF
cdr3_nt: TGTGCCAGCAGCTTATCCGGGACAGGGGCATATGGCTACACCTTC

v_call: TRBV10-3
clone_size: -
j_call: TRBJ2-1
d_call: TRBD1
cdr3_aa: CAGSGQGARRGGIRSYNEQFF
cdr3_nt: TGTGCCGGATCAGGACAGGGGGCGCGACGCGGGGGGATCCGCTCCTACAATGAGCAGTTCTTC

v_call: TRBV3-1
clone_size: -
j_call: TRBJ2-3
d_call: TRBD2
cdr3_aa: CASSQLLAGGPKQYF
cdr3_nt: TGTGCCAGCAGCCAACTACTAGCGGGGGGGCCTAAACAGTATTTT

v_call: TRBV20-1
clone_size: -
j_call: TRBJ2-1
d_call: -
cdr3_aa: CSPTTGMISYGEQFF
cdr3_nt: TGCAGCCCAACAACAGGGATGATTTCATACGGTGAGCAGTTCTTC

v_call: TRBV6-5
clone_size: few
j_call: TRBJ1-1
d_call: TRBD1
cdr3_aa: CATLPGQGSTEAFF
cdr3_nt: TGTGCCACCCTTCCGGGACAGGGGAGCACTGAAGCTTTCTTT

v_call: TRBV18
clone_size: -
j_call: TRBJ1-5
d_call: -
cdr3_aa: CASSPLGAQRNQPQHF
cdr3_nt: TGTGCCAGCTCACCCTTAGGGGCACAGCGGAATCAGCCCCAGCATTTT

v_call: TRBV5-6
clone_size: -
j_call: TRBJ2-4
d_call: -
cdr3_aa: CASTLGGRKTKNIQYF
cdr3_nt: TGTGCCAGCACTTTAGGGGGACGGAAAACAAAAAACATTCAGTACTTC

v_call: TRBV10-3
clone_size: few
j_call: TRBJ2-7
d_call: -
cdr3_aa: CATDQGRETEQYF
cdr3_nt: TGTGCCACGGATCAGGGCAGGGAGACCGAGCAGTACTTC

v_call: TRBV20-1
clone_size: few
j_call: TRBJ2-4
d_call: -
cdr3_aa: CSALSQAAKNIQYF
cdr3_nt: TGCAGTGCTCTCTCTCAGGCAGCCAAAAACATTCAGTACTTC

v_call: TRBV4-2
clone_size: -
j_call: TRBJ2-1
d_call: TRBD2
cdr3_aa: CASSQEGGSKNNEQFF
cdr3_nt: TGTGCCAGCAGCCAAGAGGGGGGGAGTAAGAACAATGAGCAGTTCTTC

v_call: TRBV21-1
clone_size: -
j_call: TRBJ1-1
d_call: -
cdr3_aa: CASSNGVRIDRPTEAFF
cdr3_nt: TGTGCCAGCAGCAATGGCGTTCGGATTGACAGGCCCACTGAAGCTTTCTTT

v_call: TRBV11-2
clone_size: -
j_call: TRBJ2-5
d_call: TRBD1
cdr3_aa: CASSLAPGGTQYF
cdr3_nt: TGTGCCAGCAGCTTAGCCCCAGGGGGCACCCAGTACTTC

v_call: TRBV20-1
clone_size: few
j_call: TRBJ2-7
d_call: -
cdr3_aa: CSATGGGYEQYF
cdr3_nt: TGCAGTGCTACAGGGGGGGGTTACGAGCAGTACTTC

v_call: TRBV11-2
clone_size: -
j_call: TRBJ2-1
d_call: TRBD2
cdr3_aa: CASSHQGERGPVWNEQFF
cdr3_nt: TGTGCCAGCAGCCACCAAGGGGAGCGGGGGCCTGTTTGGAATGAGCAGTTCTTC

v_call: TRBV10-3
clone_size: -
j_call: TRBJ2-3
d_call: -
cdr3_aa: CAISVAPGGRGADTQYF
cdr3_nt: TGTGCCATCAGTGTTGCACCAGGGGGGCGGGGAGCAGATACGCAGTATTTT